Described below is a single T cell receptor (beta chain) sequence and its context. At one boundary the junction diverges from the germline segment, which might be a read error. The data were taken from a study of cytomegalovirus exposure and HLA in healthy donors. Study summary: The platform used for the roughly 120 validation repertoires matched that of the approximately 670 first-cohort repertoires, a later analysis reported.

TCRdb's copy holds only in-frame clones and misses some; the assay was immunoSEQ multiplex PCR. Here the sample spans 100,000 to 150,000 clones, 90% to 97% being singletons. The receptor's source is a man between 18 and 29 years old in good health and CMV-seronegative. Sequencing used PBMCs.

CDR3 in amino acids: CATSRDTQYF. The CDR3 DNA follows: TGTGCCACCAGCAGAGATACGCAGTATTTT. The rearrangement links TRBV6-5 to TRBJ2-3; D call uncertain. The germline gives CDR1 MNHEY, CDR2 SVGAGI. CDR3 length: 10 residues.